The 12 T cell receptor beta chains presented below share a single source sample, sequenced in a study of blood T cell repertoires in COVID-19. Some clones are missing from TCRdb's copy, which holds only in-frame ones; the method was immunoSEQ multiplex PCR. The repertoire has about 90,000 clones, over 60% of them found once; the top ten carry around 7%. The sequenced sample consisted of peripheral blood. The origin of the receptors is a man aged 65-85 years with acute or convalescent COVID-19.

The chain links TRBV30 to TRBJ1-3; 9 bases are a match to TRBD1. CDR1 GTSNPN and CDR2 SVGIG come from the germline V gene (reference sequence). The CDR3 runs to 14 residues. J was trimmed by 3 bases and V by 5 bases; bases with no gene match: 5. CDR3 in amino acids: CAWARTGVGNTIYF. The CDR3 DNA reads TGTGCCTGGGCCCGGACAGGGGTTGGAAACACCATATATTTT.

This clone was counted once. The chain carries TRBV6-1 and TRBJ1-2, with D unclear. Germline V gene lookup returns CDR1 MNHNS and CDR2 SASEGT. Trimming took 1 base from V and 4 from J, leaving 13 bases between them. The length of the CDR3 is 15 residues. CDR3 amino acids: CASSEGRQNSYGYTF. The CDR3 coding sequence is TGTGCCAGCAGTGAAGGTCGGCAAAACAGCTATGGCTACACCTTC.

This chain links TRBV19 with TRBJ1-1; 11 positions agree with TRBD1. Trimming at V came to 5 bases and at J to 4 bases, leaving 3 bases not matched to a gene. The CDR3 consists of 14 residues. Germline V gene lookup returns CDR1 LNHDA and CDR2 SQIVND (reference sequence). The CDR3 sequence is CASSRDRGFTEAFF. DNA of the CDR3: TGTGCCAGTAGTCGGGACAGGGGGTTCACTGAAGCTTTCTTT. The complete variable domain, with remaining parts taken from reference TRBV19 and TRBJ1-1, reads DGGITQSPKYLFRKEGQNVTLSCEQNLNHDAMYWYRQDPGQGLRLIYYSQIVNDFQKGDIAEGYSVSREKKESFPLTVTSAQKNPTAFYLCASSRDRGFTEAFFGQGTRLTVV.

CDR3 loop: CASSTQGDGYTF. The CDR3 region has the DNA TGCGCCAGCAGCACCCAGGGGGATGGCTACACCTTC. The rearrangement joins TRBV5-1 to TRBJ1-2, with 7 bases matching TRBD1. Germline values: CDR1 SGHRS, CDR2 YFSETQ. The CDR3 runs 12 residues. With 4 bases clipped from V and 6 bases from J, the junction kept 3 bases outside the gene matches.

This chain joins TRBV19 and TRBJ1-2; 10 nucleotides line up with TRBD1. The germline CDR1 and CDR2 sequences are LNHDA and SQIVND (reference sequence). The CDR3 totals 15 residues. J was trimmed by 5 bases and V by 5 bases; bases with no gene match: 8. CDR3 nucleotide sequence: TGTGCCAGTAGTCCTGTGGGGACAGGGGAGTATGGCTACACCTTC. This gives the protein CASSPVGTGEYGYTF.

The chain carries TRBV10-3 and TRBJ2-5, with D possibly matching TRBD1 (6 bases). CDR3 size: 12 residues. The V and J ends lost 8 bases and 5 bases respectively, with 12 bases between them. Germline CDR1 ENHRY, CDR2 SYGVKD. The CDR3 nucleotides read TGTGCCATCGGGGACACGATGGAGACCCAGTACTTC. Translation gives CAIGDTMETQYF.

This chain uses TRBV5-6 with TRBJ2-2, with D unclear. V was cut by 1 base and J by 5 bases, with 3 bases left in between. From germline, CDR1 is SGHDT and CDR2 YYEEEE. The CDR3 is 12 residues long. The CDR3 DNA reads TGTGCCAGCAGCTTGCTGACCGGGGAGCTGTTTTTT. It yields the protein CASSLLTGELFF.

V is TRBV3-1 (or the pseudogene TRBV3-2) and J is TRBJ1-1; TRBD1 aligns across 8 bases. This CDR3 is built from 15 residues. Trimming at V came to 3 bases and at J to 1 base, leaving 4 bases not matched to a gene. Germline V gene sequence: CDR1 LGHDT, CDR2 YNNKEL (reference sequence). CDR3 sequence: CASSHSDRGNTEAFF. CDR3 DNA: TGTGCCAGCAGCCACTCTGACAGGGGGAACACTGAAGCTTTCTTT.

This sequence joins TRBV28 and TRBJ1-3; TRBD1 matches 9 bases. The CDR3 has 17 residues. J lost 3 bases, V lost 3 bases, and 9 bases had no gene match. Germline CDR1 MDHEN, CDR2 SYDVKM. The CDR3 here is CASSFPRQGGHGNTIYF. The CDR3 nucleotides read TGTGCCAGCAGTTTCCCAAGACAGGGGGGCCATGGAAACACCATATATTTT.

This sequence joins TRBV5-1 and TRBJ2-5; the D gene is possibly TRBD2 (5 bases). This CDR3 has 15 amino acids. CDR1 is SGHRS and CDR2 is YFSETQ in the germline V gene. Trimming took 7 bases from V and 0 from J, leaving 16 bases between them. CDR3 sequence (DNA): TGCGCCAGCGGAACGGGCGGGCTAGACCAAGAGACCCAGTACTTC. Protein product: CASGTGGLDQETQYF.

The chain combines TRBV24-1 with TRBJ1-2, with TRBD1 matching over 7 bases. This CDR3 is built from 14 residues. Germline CDR1 reads KGHDR; CDR2 reads SFDVKD. Losses at the gene ends were 5 bases for V and 3 bases for J; bases not matched to a gene: 5. CDR3 protein: CATSGQGRDYGYTF. The CDR3 DNA reads TGTGCCACCAGTGGACAGGGAAGGGACTATGGCTACACCTTC.

V gene TRBV9 combines with J gene TRBJ2-5; 15 bases are a match to TRBD2. The CDR3 has 17 amino acids. CDR1 SGDLS and CDR2 YYNGEE come from the germline V gene. Trimming cost V 4 bases and J 5 bases; bases outside gene matches: 9. The CDR3 loop reads CASSIGTSGGPGETQYF. For the CDR3, the DNA is TGTGCCAGCAGCATCGGGACTAGCGGGGGGCCAGGGGAGACCCAGTACTTC.